The 30 T cell receptor beta chains below all came from one sample that was sequenced in a study of cytomegalovirus exposure and HLA in healthy donors (dated by TCRdb to the late 2010s). The library was built by means of the immunoSEQ multiplex PCR assay. For the multiplex PCR, a mixture combining 60 forward primers for TCR Vbeta segments and 13 reverse primers for TCR Jbeta segments was used. TCRdb carries this immuneACCESS record with in-frame sequences only. Its versions omit some clonotypes, under half of them owing to an unresolved V gene in the studies checked, with the rest unexplained. Per the sample table, the count is roughly 36,000 clones. Jointly, the top ten make up 3% to 4% of the sample. The sample taken for sequencing was PBMCs. The receptor set was obtained from a woman in her 30s in good health and CMV-seropositive.

The chain couples TRBV7-9 to TRBJ1-2, with 8 positions matching TRBD1. CDR3 length: 16 residues. CDR1 and CDR2 from the germline V gene are SEHNR and FQNEAQ (reference sequence). V trimming: 5 bases; J trimming: 5 bases; junction bases outside the gene matches: 13. The CDR3 DNA sequence: TGTGCCAGCAGCATCGGGACAGGAAGGGTTGATTATGGCTACACCTTC. Amino acid sequence: CASSIGTGRVDYGYTF.

For the CDR3, the DNA is TGTGCCAGCAGATGGGAGTGGAAAGGCTACACCTTC. Residues: CASRWEWKGYTF. This chain uses TRBV28 with TRBJ1-2, with D unresolved. Trimming removed 6 bases from V and 8 bases from J, with 13 bases in between. The CDR3 loop spans 12 amino acids. Per germline, CDR1 MDHEN and CDR2 SYDVKM.

This chain links TRBV5-1 with TRBJ2-1, with a tentative D call TRBD2 (5 bases). The CDR3 is made up of 16 amino acids. Trimming stripped 0 bases from V and 9 bases from J, with 19 bases between. Germline V gives CDR1 SGHRS, CDR2 YFSETQ. This CDR3 reads CASSLAVGIRDVEQFF. The CDR3 coding sequence is TGCGCCAGCAGCTTGGCCGTAGGGATCCGGGATGTTGAGCAGTTCTTC. Using reference TRBV5-1 and TRBJ2-1 for the parts outside the CDR3, the full variable domain is KAGVTQTPRYLIKTRGQQVTLSCSPISGHRSVSWYQQTPGQGLQFLFEYFSETQRNKGNFPGRFSGRQFSNSRSEMNVSTLELGDSALYLCASSLAVGIRDVEQFFGPGTRLTVL.

This chain connects TRBV6-6 to TRBJ1-4, with TRBD1 matching over 7 bases. Germline lookup yields CDR1 MNHNY and CDR2 SVGAGI (reference sequence). The CDR3 covers 16 residues. The trim removed 0 bases at V and 5 bases at J, leaving 6 bases unmatched. The DNA of the CDR3 is TGTGCCAGCAGTTACTCCGGGAGGGGGCGAAATGAAAAACTGTTTTTT. Translation: CASSYSGRGRNEKLFF.

The chain carries TRBV5-1 and TRBJ2-7; tentatively, D is TRBD2 (6 bases). This CDR3 contains 15 residues. Germline CDR1 reads SGHRS; CDR2 reads YFSETQ. V lost 0 bases and J lost 4, with 14 bases in between. DNA for the CDR3: TGCGCCAGCAGCTTGGATGGGCGGGGACCTTACGAGCAGTACTTC. Translating gives CASSLDGRGPYEQYF.

As concerns this clone: Without the conserved terminal phenylalanine or tryptophan, this CDR3 likely stems from a read error. The DNA is left out, because the CDR3 cannot be placed on it with certainty; the CDR3 is given as TCRdb lists it. This chain joins TRBV27 and TRBJ2-7; the table's D call, TRBD2, was not checked against the DNA. The CDR3 sequence runs 12 residues, both termini included. Germline V gene data show CDR1 as MNHEY and CDR2 as SMNVEV (reference sequence). The CDR3 loop reads CASSLPGREIIL.

The V call is TRBV5-8, the J call TRBJ1-1; TRBD1 matches 7 bases. With V trimmed by 3 bases and J by 1 base, 12 bases remained unmatched. Germline values: CDR1 SGHTS, CDR2 YDEGEE. The CDR3 length is 17 residues. The CDR3 bases are TGTGCCAGCAGCTATAACATTAGGGGGCTCGGGAACACTGAAGCTTTCTTT. It encodes CASSYNIRGLGNTEAFF.

The rearrangement uses TRBV7-2 and TRBJ2-1; TRBD2 might be the D (5 bases). V dropped 5 bases and J dropped 5 bases, with 16 bases sitting between them. Germline V gives CDR1 SGHTA, CDR2 FQGNSA. CDR3 size: 15 residues. CDR3: CASSLSSTSDNEQFF. DNA for the CDR3: TGTGCCAGCAGCCTATCTAGCACGAGCGACAATGAGCAGTTCTTC.

Frequency places this clone as medium-sized. The chain carries TRBV10-3 and TRBJ1-1; D unresolved. Germline CDR1 ENHRY, CDR2 SYGVKD. The ends were cut back, 2 bases at V and 8 bases at J, with 6 bases in the middle. CDR3 size: 11 residues. The CDR3 sequence is CAISEQNEAFF. DNA of the CDR3: TGTGCCATCAGTGAGCAGAACGAAGCTTTCTTT.

The chain carries TRBV10-3 and TRBJ1-1, with D possibly being TRBD1 (6 bases). The V end lost 2 bases, the J end lost 4 bases, and 14 bases lay between the germline ends. The CDR3 is 15 amino acids. CDR1 and CDR2 from the germline V gene are ENHRY and SYGVKD. CDR3: CAISEINRDSTEAFF. CDR3 coding DNA: TGTGCCATCAGTGAGATCAACAGGGATAGCACTGAAGCTTTCTTT.

The chain employs TRBV28 and TRBJ1-1, with 7 nucleotides matching TRBD1. CDR1 is MDHEN and CDR2 is SYDVKM in the germline V gene. V shed 6 bases and J 6 bases; nucleotides not matched to a gene: 10. There are 14 residues in the CDR3. The CDR3 loop is CASSGGQHKPEAFF. DNA of the CDR3: TGTGCCAGCAGCGGGGGACAGCACAAACCTGAAGCTTTCTTT.

The chain joins TRBV27 to TRBJ2-7, with TRBD1 matching over 10 bases. Germline trimming cut 6 bases from V and 3 bases from J; bases unmatched to any gene: 11. Germline CDR1 and CDR2: MNHEY and SMNVEV (reference sequence). This CDR3 spans 16 amino acids. The CDR3 coding sequence is TGTGCCAGCAGCAATGATCCGGGACAGGGGAGCTACGAGCAGTACTTC. Residues: CASSNDPGQGSYEQYF.

The chain uses TRBV30 and TRBJ1-1, with unresolved D. The CDR3 has 16 residues. V dropped 4 bases and J dropped 5 bases, with 23 bases sitting between them. Germline CDR1 reads GTSNPN; CDR2 reads SVGIG (reference sequence). The CDR3 bases are TGTGCCTGGAACCTAGATCCTATCGGTTATTCTACTGAAGCTTTCTTT. Translated: CAWNLDPIGYSTEAFF.

V is TRBV10-3 and J is TRBJ1-3; 7 bases fit TRBD1. In germline, CDR1 is ENHRY, CDR2 SYGVKD. The CDR3 is made up of 16 amino acids. J gave up 5 bases and V 3 bases, and 10 bases lay outside the gene matches. CDR3 protein: CAISDAGRGRRNTIYF. The DNA for the CDR3 is TGTGCCATCAGTGACGCCGGGAGGGGGCGTAGAAACACCATATATTTT.

Written as DNA, the CDR3 is TGTGCCAGCAGCCAGGGGACAGGGGGATTAGGGGCCAACGTCCTGACTTTC. It encodes CASSQGTGGLGANVLTF. The chain employs TRBV5-4 and TRBJ2-6; TRBD1 matches 11 bases. The germline gives CDR1 SGHNT, CDR2 YYREEE (reference sequence). Germline trimming cut 4 bases from V and 4 bases from J; bases unmatched to any gene: 7. The CDR3 has 17 amino acids.

V and J are TRBV9 and TRBJ2-6, with 7 nucleotides matching TRBD1. Per the germline V gene, CDR1 is SGDLS and CDR2 is YYNGEE. The CDR3 has 16 residues. Trimming took 4 bases from V and 0 from J; bases not matched to a gene: 4. The CDR3 DNA reads as TGTGCCAGCAGCAGGACAGGAAACTCTGGGGCCAACGTCCTGACTTTC. Translation: CASSRTGNSGANVLTF.

V usage is TRBV30 and J usage is TRBJ2-5; weak D call: TRBD2 (6 bases). Germline V gene lookup returns CDR1 GTSNPN and CDR2 SVGIG (reference sequence). V was clipped by 6 bases and J by 2 bases, with 16 bases between them. CDR3 length: 14 amino acids. DNA of the CDR3: TGTGCCTGCCACCCGGCGGGAAAACAAGAGACCCAGTACTTC. Protein: CACHPAGKQETQYF.

The rearrangement links TRBV7-2 to TRBJ1-5; D unresolved. Germline-derived CDR1 and CDR2 are SGHTA and FQGNSA. V was trimmed by 0 bases and J by 3 bases, leaving 9 bases between them. CDR3 length: 15 residues. The CDR3 bases are TGTGCCAGCAGCTTAGCGAGGAGGGTCAATCAGCCCCAGCATTTT. This encodes CASSLARRVNQPQHF.

This rearrangement joins TRBV2 to TRBJ2-7, with D possibly matching TRBD2 (6 bases). This CDR3 has 12 amino acids. Germline V gene data show CDR1 as SNHLY and CDR2 as FYNNEI. Trimming took off 5 bases at V and 3 bases at J, with 8 bases between the two ends. The CDR3, as DNA: TGTGCCAGCAGTACGGGAGTCTACGAGCAGTACTTC. It is translated as CASSTGVYEQYF. The full variable domain, rest sourced from reference TRBV2 and TRBJ2-7, is EPEVTQTPSHQVTQMGQEVILRCVPISNHLYFYWYRQILGQKVEFLVSFYNNEISEKSEIFDDQFSVERPDGSNFTLKIRSTKLEDSAMYFCASSTGVYEQYFGPGTRLTVT.

This chain links TRBV25-1 with TRBJ2-5; D might be TRBD2 (6 bases). The CDR3 has 15 residues. The ends were cut back, 3 bases at V and 4 bases at J, with 15 bases in the middle. Looked up from germline, CDR1 is MGHDK and CDR2 is SYGVNS. CDR3 bases: TGTGCCAGCAGTGATACGCGCGGGGCAGGAGAGACCCAGTACTTC. This encodes CASSDTRGAGETQYF.

The chain links TRBV9 to TRBJ2-3; a possible D gene is TRBD2 (5 bases). Germline lookup yields CDR1 SGDLS and CDR2 YYNGEE. The V and J ends lost 3 bases and 2 bases respectively, with 16 bases between them. The CDR3 extends over 16 amino acids. CDR3 protein: CASSAFAGRDTDTQYF. The CDR3 nucleotides read TGTGCCAGCAGCGCATTCGCGGGTCGGGACACAGATACGCAGTATTTT.

The chain employs TRBV29-1 and TRBJ2-5, with 7 bases that match TRBD1. Germline CDR1 and CDR2: SQVTM and ANQGSEA. J gave up 3 bases and V 1 base, and 5 bases lay outside the gene matches. The length of the CDR3 is 14 residues. The CDR3 sequence: CSVEGHRGKETQYF. The CDR3 DNA is TGCAGCGTTGAAGGCCACAGGGGAAAAGAGACCCAGTACTTC.

The J gene is TRBJ2-5, the V gene TRBV5-1; 7 bases line up with TRBD2. This CDR3 region has 13 residues. V trimming: 3 bases; J trimming: 2 bases; junction bases outside the gene matches: 1. The germline V gene has CDR1 SGHRS and CDR2 YFSETQ. The CDR3 DNA sequence: TGCGCCAGCAGCTACGGGGGGCAAGAGACCCAGTACTTC. Its protein is CASSYGGQETQYF.

The genes are TRBV28 and TRBJ2-7; unclear D gene. CDR1 and CDR2 from the germline V gene are MDHEN and SYDVKM. The length of the CDR3 is 13 residues. V lost 5 bases to trimming and J lost 7 bases, with 15 bases between them. CDR3 sequence (DNA): TGTGCCAGCAGTCGGGTACTACCAAAAGAGCAGTACTTC. It translates to CASSRVLPKEQYF.

CDR3 residues: CASSFSDSSYNEQFF. As DNA, the CDR3 is TGTGCCAGCAGCTTCAGTGACAGCTCCTACAATGAGCAGTTCTTC. The V gene is TRBV7-6, the J gene TRBJ2-1; possible D gene TRBD1, 5 bases. The length of the CDR3 is 15 residues. V lost 3 bases, J lost 0 bases, and 9 bases lay in between. CDR1 SGHVS and CDR2 FNYEAQ come from the germline V gene.

This chain uses TRBV30 with TRBJ1-3; perhaps TRBD1 as D (5 bases). Germline CDR1 is GTSNPN and CDR2 is SVGIG (reference sequence). Deletions cut 1 base from V and 3 bases from J, with 10 bases between. The CDR3 contains 14 residues. The CDR3: CAWSAQVGGNTIYF. In nucleotides, the CDR3 is TGTGCCTGGAGTGCACAGGTCGGTGGAAACACCATATATTTT.

The CDR3 DNA reads TGTGCCAGTAGTAGGCTCGGGGATGGCTACACCTTC. Encoded protein: CASSRLGDGYTF. This chain connects TRBV19 to TRBJ1-2, with D unresolved. With 4 bases removed from V and 6 bases from J, the gap between germline ends came to 9 bases. CDR3 length: 12 residues. CDR1 and CDR2 from the germline V gene are LNHDA and SQIVND (reference sequence).

The rearrangement uses TRBV27 and TRBJ1-4, with D perhaps matching TRBD1 (5 bases). This CDR3 contains 13 residues. CDR1 and CDR2 (germline): MNHEY, SMNVEV (reference sequence). Trimming took off 7 bases at V and 4 bases at J, with 10 bases between the two ends. The CDR3 here is CASTGGGNEKLFF. CDR3 coding DNA: TGTGCCAGCACTGGGGGGGGTAATGAAAAACTGTTTTTT.

This rearrangement joins TRBV5-4 to TRBJ1-2; no firm D call. Germline assignment: CDR1 SGHNT and CDR2 YYREEE (reference sequence). This CDR3 spans 11 amino acids. Deletions cut 4 bases from V and 1 base from J, with 2 bases between. The CDR3 is CASSLNYGYTF. The DNA for the CDR3 is TGTGCCAGCAGCCTTAACTATGGCTACACCTTC.

The chain uses TRBV28 and TRBJ1-2, with TRBD1 matching over 8 bases. The V gene end was trimmed by 5 bases and the J gene end by 2 bases; junction bases not matched to a gene: 7. The CDR3 spans 15 residues. In germline, CDR1 is MDHEN, CDR2 SYDVKM. The CDR3 here is CASSPRTGRNYGYTF. CDR3 bases: TGTGCCAGCAGTCCCCGGACAGGGAGGAACTATGGCTACACCTTC.